This is a list of T cell receptor beta chains from one sample in a study of blood T cell repertoires in COVID-19. Using immunoSEQ multiplex PCR, the repertoire was profiled, and TCRdb retains in-frame clones only, with some absent. The table shows some 450,000 clones, with 88% occurring only once. The sequencing input was peripheral blood. The source of these receptors is a woman aged 45-65 years with COVID-19, enrolled during active disease. Both conserved end residues are part of each CDR3. D genes are given only for firm matches. Clone size is stated in some rows and not others, as once, few, many or a class when expanded.

>TRBV5-5|-|TRBJ1-3|14|TRBD1
TGTGCCAGCAGCCCCGGGACAGCTGGAAACACCATATATTTT
CASSPGTAGNTIYF
>TRBV27|-|TRBJ1-2|16|-
TGTGCCAGCAGTTTATCCAGGGACACAAAACCCTATGGCTACACCTTC
CASSLSRDTKPYGYTF
>TRBV21-1|-|TRBJ1-3|20|-
TGTGCCAGCAGCCTTACCGGGGACAGGGAATTCGGGTGGACTGGAAACACCATATATTTT
CASSLTGDREFGWTGNTIYF
>TRBV9|-|TRBJ1-3|16|TRBD1
TGTGCCAGCAGCCCTTTGACAGGGAGTGCTGGAAACACCATATATTTT
CASSPLTGSAGNTIYF
>TRBV6-5|-|TRBJ1-2|14|TRBD1
TGTGCCAGCAGTTGGGGACAGGGGGTGGCTGGCTACACCTTC
CASSWGQGVAGYTF
>TRBV4-2|-|TRBJ2-1|18|TRBD2
TGTGCCAGCAGCCAGCAGGGACTAGCGGGGGCGCATCCCTCTGAGCAGTTCTTC
CASSQQGLAGAHPSEQFF
>TRBV9|few|TRBJ1-1|14|-
TGTGCCAGCAGCGTGGACAGAGTGAACACTGAAGCTTTCTTT
CASSVDRVNTEAFF
>TRBV5-4|-|TRBJ1-2|14|-
TGTGCCAGCAGCACGATTAGCGACAGGCCGGGCTACACCTTC
CASSTISDRPGYTF
>TRBV5-1|many|TRBJ2-7|11|-
TGCGCCAGCAGCTTCGGGGACGAGCAGTACTTC
CASSFGDEQYF
>TRBV19|-|TRBJ1-1|15|-
TGTGCCAGTAGTTCCAACGCCAGGGGGAACACTGAAGCTTTCTTT
CASSSNARGNTEAFF
>TRBV28|-|TRBJ2-1|15|TRBD2
TGTGCCAGCAGTTCTCGGACTAGCTCGGGCAATGAGCAGTTCTTC
CASSSRTSSGNEQFF
>TRBV4-1|-|TRBJ1-6|16|-
TGCGCCAGCAGCCAAGATAACAGATTCTATAATTCACCCCTCCACTTT
CASSQDNRFYNSPLHF
>TRBV5-1|-|TRBJ1-1|13|TRBD1
TGCGCCAGCAGCCTGGGACAGGGGTCTGAAGCTTTCTTT
CASSLGQGSEAFF
>TRBV5-4|-|TRBJ2-2|20|-
TGTGCCAGCAGCTTGGCCGGAGGGAGCAGGGTCGTGGTGAGCACCGGGGAGCTGTTTTTT
CASSLAGGSRVVVSTGELFF
>TRBV28|-|TRBJ1-3|14|-
TGTGCCAGCAGTTTGGACTCTCCTGGAAACACCATATATTTT
CASSLDSPGNTIYF
>TRBV18|-|TRBJ1-1|14|-
TGTGCCAGCTCACCCAGCACAGGGAACACTGAAGCTTTCTTT
CASSPSTGNTEAFF
>TRBV5-4|once|TRBJ2-5|14|-
TGTGCCAGCAGCTTGGGACAGGGACTGGAGACCCAGTACTTC
CASSLGQGLETQYF
>TRBV30|once|TRBJ1-2|14|-
TGTGCCTGGAGTCGTACACAAACAGGGTTTGGCTACACCTTC
CAWSRTQTGFGYTF
>TRBV11-2|once|TRBJ1-1|15|TRBD1
TGTGCCAGCAGCCCCGGACAGGGAATGAGCACTGAAGCTTTCTTT
CASSPGQGMSTEAFF
>TRBV12-2|-|TRBJ1-6|14|-
TGTGCAAGTCGCGCCATCAGGGAACATTCACCCCTCCACTTT
CASRAIREHSPLHF
>TRBV25-1|once|TRBJ2-2|16|TRBD1
TGTGCCAGCAGTGATCCCGGGACAGGGGCCACCGGGGAGCTGTTTTTT
CASSDPGTGATGELFF
>TRBV7-9|once|TRBJ2-3|17|TRBD1
TGTGCCAGCAGTCCTACTCCGGGACAGGGGTTCGTAGATACGCAGTATTTT
CASSPTPGQGFVDTQYF
>TRBV7-9|-|TRBJ2-6|14|-
TGTGCCAGCAGCTCCCTCGGGGGGGCCAACGTCCTGACTTTC
CASSSLGGANVLTF
>TRBV28|-|TRBJ1-4|15|-
TGTGCCAGCAGCACCCCTCGGGCAACTAATGAAAAACTGTTTTTT
CASSTPRATNEKLFF
>TRBV18|-|TRBJ2-1|17|TRBD1
TGTGCCAGCTCACCAGCCGGGACAGGGGGGTCCTACAATGAGCAGTTCTTC
CASSPAGTGGSYNEQFF